The 6 T cell receptor beta chains below were found in one sample sequenced in a study of shared T cell receptors in the human thymus. The protocol was immunoSEQ multiplex PCR, while the TCRdb copy is restricted to in-frame clones and leaves out a portion. The data show about 380,000 clones, around 93% seen once. The sequenced sample consisted of thymocytes. These receptors all come from a human donor.

This clone was found once. V and J are TRBV7-8 and TRBJ2-5; D remains ambiguous. Germline values: CDR1 SGHVS, CDR2 FQNEAQ. This CDR3 is 20 amino acids long. V shed 3 bases and J shed 3 bases, with 29 bases lying between them. Here the CDR3 DNA reads TGTGCCAGCAGCTTCAGCACCCCTATCAAAGCTCGGCCAAAGAAAGAGACCCAGTACTTC. Amino acids: CASSFSTPIKARPKKETQYF.

The J gene is TRBJ1-3, the V gene TRBV5-1; 9 nucleotides align to TRBD1. V lost 3 bases, J lost 0 bases, and 13 bases stayed unmatched. CDR1 is SGHRS, CDR2 YFSETQ, per germline. The CDR3 contains 19 residues. CDR3 protein: CASSSRDRDYPDSGNTIYF. The CDR3 DNA reads TGCGCCAGCAGCTCCAGGGACAGGGACTACCCCGACTCTGGAAACACCATATATTTT.

This rearrangement joins TRBV29-1 to TRBJ2-1, with D possibly TRBD2 on 6 matching bases. From germline, CDR1 is SQVTM and CDR2 ANQGSEA. V was clipped by 4 bases and J by 9 bases, with 7 bases between them. This CDR3 contains 10 residues. The CDR3: CSVGRGEQFF. The CDR3 DNA sequence: TGCAGCGTTGGGAGGGGTGAGCAGTTCTTC.

The genes are TRBV5-6 and TRBJ2-7; D is ambiguous. This CDR3 is 14 amino acids long. Per germline, CDR1 SGHDT and CDR2 YYEEEE. V was pared by 2 bases and J by 1 base, with 10 bases between. CDR3 region: CASSFRTLSYEQYF. CDR3 in DNA: TGTGCCAGCAGCTTCCGAACATTATCCTACGAGCAGTACTTC.

The chain carries TRBV4-2 and TRBJ2-1, with 11 bases matching TRBD2. V dropped 3 bases and J dropped 3; count of bases not matched to a gene: 10. Germline V lookup: CDR1 LGHNA, CDR2 YNFKEQ. The length of the CDR3 is 18 residues. This CDR3 reads CASSHVPLTSGIYNEQFF. The CDR3 nucleotides are TGTGCCAGCAGCCACGTACCCTTGACTAGCGGGATCTACAATGAGCAGTTCTTC.

The V call is TRBV27, the J call TRBJ2-1; D not resolved. The CDR3 is 13 amino acids. The V gene's germline CDR1 is MNHEY and CDR2 SMNVEV (reference sequence). Trimming shortened V by 3 bases and J by 13 bases, and 16 bases separated the two germline ends. Written as DNA, the CDR3 is TGTGCCAGCAGTTTTCGAATCATTCCTCCCCAGTTCTTC. It is translated as CASSFRIIPPQFF.